Shown below are 5 T cell receptor beta chains from a single sample sequenced in a study of cytomegalovirus exposure and HLA in healthy donors. PCR primers comprised 60 Vbeta and 13 Jbeta primers. Data came from immunoSEQ multiplex PCR; TCRdb stores just in-frame clones and leaves some out. The sample lists around 150,000 clones; 82% were seen once. The sample comprised PBMCs. Every receptor here comes from a girl between 5 and 17 years old in good health and CMV-seropositive.

V is TRBV5-1 and J is TRBJ1-2; 10 nucleotides agree with TRBD1. The CDR3 has 15 residues. Germline V gene lookup returns CDR1 SGHRS and CDR2 YFSETQ. V was clipped by 1 base and J by 8 bases; unmatched bases: 8. The CDR3 reads CASSLSGTGEGGYTF. The DNA for the CDR3 is TGCGCCAGCAGCTTGAGCGGGACAGGGGAGGGCGGCTACACCTTC.

This chain connects TRBV6-4 to TRBJ2-2; the D gene is possibly TRBD1 (6 bases). The CDR3 has 14 residues. Germline-derived CDR1 and CDR2 are MRHNA and SNTAGT. V lost 2 bases and J lost 5, with 9 bases in between. The CDR3, as DNA: TGTGCCAGCAGTGACGCAGGGGAGACCGGGGAGCTGTTTTTT. Amino acids: CASSDAGETGELFF.

This clone was recorded a few times. The V gene is TRBV25-1, the J gene TRBJ2-3; 8 nucleotides line up with TRBD1. The CDR3 totals 12 residues. V shed 6 bases and J 6 bases; nucleotides not matched to a gene: 2. CDR1 is MGHDK, CDR2 SYGVNS, per germline. CDR3 loop: CASRQGVDTQYF. CDR3 nucleotide sequence: TGTGCCAGCAGACAGGGGGTCGATACGCAGTATTTT.

The rearrangement joins TRBV11-2 to TRBJ2-7, with D tentatively TRBD1 (5 bases). This CDR3 is built from 15 residues. The V gene lost 1 base and the J gene lost 2 bases, with 12 bases spanning the gap. Germline-derived CDR1 and CDR2 are SGHAT and FQNNGV. The CDR3 coding sequence is TGTGCCAGCAGCTTAGGGGAAGGGGCCACCTACGAGCAGTACTTC. Protein product: CASSLGEGATYEQYF.

The chain carries TRBV28 and TRBJ1-4; D remains unclear. V lost 3 bases, J lost 8 bases, and 13 bases lay in between. Germline V gives CDR1 MDHEN, CDR2 SYDVKM. This CDR3 is built from 14 residues. This chain's CDR3 is CASSLMQISEKLFF. CDR3 DNA: TGTGCCAGCAGTTTGATGCAGATTAGCGAAAAACTGTTTTTT.